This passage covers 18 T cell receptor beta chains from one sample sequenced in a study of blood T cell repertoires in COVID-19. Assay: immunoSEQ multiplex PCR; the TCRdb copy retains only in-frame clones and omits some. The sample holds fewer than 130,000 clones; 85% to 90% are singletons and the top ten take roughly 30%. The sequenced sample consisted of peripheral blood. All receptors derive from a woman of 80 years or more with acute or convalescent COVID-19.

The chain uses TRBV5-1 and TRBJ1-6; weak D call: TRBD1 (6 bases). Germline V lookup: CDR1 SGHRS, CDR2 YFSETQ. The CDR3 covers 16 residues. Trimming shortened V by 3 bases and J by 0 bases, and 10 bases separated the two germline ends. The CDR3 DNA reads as TGCGCCAGCAGCTCGAGGGGGAGCTCCTATAATTCACCCCTCCACTTT. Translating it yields CASSSRGSSYNSPLHF.

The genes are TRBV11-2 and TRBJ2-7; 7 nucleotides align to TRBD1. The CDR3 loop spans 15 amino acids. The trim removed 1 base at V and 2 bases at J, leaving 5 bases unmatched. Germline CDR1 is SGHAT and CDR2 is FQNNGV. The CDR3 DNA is TGTGCCAGCAGCTTAGGGGCAGGGGGACCCTACGAGCAGTACTTC. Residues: CASSLGAGGPYEQYF.

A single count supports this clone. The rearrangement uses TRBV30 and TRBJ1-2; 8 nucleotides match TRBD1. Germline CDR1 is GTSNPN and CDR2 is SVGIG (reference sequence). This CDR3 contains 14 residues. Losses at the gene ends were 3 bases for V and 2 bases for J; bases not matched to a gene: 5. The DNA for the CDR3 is TGTGCCTGGAGCGTTCGGACAGGGAACTATGGCTACACCTTC. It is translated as CAWSVRTGNYGYTF.

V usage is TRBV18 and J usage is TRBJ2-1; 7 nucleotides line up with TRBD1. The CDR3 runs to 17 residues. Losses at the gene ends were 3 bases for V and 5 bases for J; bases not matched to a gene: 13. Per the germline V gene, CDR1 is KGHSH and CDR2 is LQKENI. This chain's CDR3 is CASSPRGPGTANNEQFF. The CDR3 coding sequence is TGTGCCAGCTCACCGAGGGGACCCGGGACAGCCAACAATGAGCAGTTCTTC.

The CDR3 nucleotides are TGTGCCAGCAGTTACGGGACAGGGCCTTTATTAGAGACCCAGTACTTC. It yields the protein CASSYGTGPLLETQYF. The chain carries TRBV6-6 and TRBJ2-5; 9 positions match TRBD1. The CDR3 has 16 amino acids. The junction had 8 bases not matched to a gene; V was cut back by 2 bases and J by 4 bases. CDR1 is MNHNY, CDR2 SVGAGI, per germline (reference sequence).

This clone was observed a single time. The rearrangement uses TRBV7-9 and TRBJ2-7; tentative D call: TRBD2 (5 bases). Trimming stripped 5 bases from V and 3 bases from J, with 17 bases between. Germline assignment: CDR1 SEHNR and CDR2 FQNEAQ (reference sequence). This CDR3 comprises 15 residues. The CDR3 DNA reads TGTGCCAGCAGCCCTATCGGGATTGGCAACTACGAGCAGTACTTC. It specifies CASSPIGIGNYEQYF.

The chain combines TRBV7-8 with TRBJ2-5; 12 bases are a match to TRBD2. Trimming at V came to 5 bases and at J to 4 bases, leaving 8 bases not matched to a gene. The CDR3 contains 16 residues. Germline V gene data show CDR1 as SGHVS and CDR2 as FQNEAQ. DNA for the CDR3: TGTGCCAGCAGCCCGAGGACTAGCGGGACCCGAGAGACCCAGTACTTC. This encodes CASSPRTSGTRETQYF.

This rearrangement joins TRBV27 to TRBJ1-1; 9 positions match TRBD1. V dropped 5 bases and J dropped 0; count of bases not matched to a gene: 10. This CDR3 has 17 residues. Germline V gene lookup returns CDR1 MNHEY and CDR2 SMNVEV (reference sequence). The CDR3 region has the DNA TGTGCCAGCAGTCCGGGGACAGGGCCGACCATGAACACTGAAGCTTTCTTT. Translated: CASSPGTGPTMNTEAFF.

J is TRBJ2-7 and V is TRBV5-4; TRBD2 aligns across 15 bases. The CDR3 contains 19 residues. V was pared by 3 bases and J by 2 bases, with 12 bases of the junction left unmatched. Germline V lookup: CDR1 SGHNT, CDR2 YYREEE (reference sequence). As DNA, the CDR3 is TGTGCCAGCAGCTCAGCTCCACTCGGACTAGCGGGGGGGCCCTACGAGCAGTACTTC. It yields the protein CASSSAPLGLAGGPYEQYF. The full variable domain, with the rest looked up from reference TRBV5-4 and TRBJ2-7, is ETGVTQSPTHLIKTRGQQVTLRCSSQSGHNTVSWYQQALGQGPQFIFQYYREEENGRGNFPPRFSGLQFPNYSSELNVNALELDDSALYLCASSSAPLGLAGGPYEQYFGPGTRLTVT.

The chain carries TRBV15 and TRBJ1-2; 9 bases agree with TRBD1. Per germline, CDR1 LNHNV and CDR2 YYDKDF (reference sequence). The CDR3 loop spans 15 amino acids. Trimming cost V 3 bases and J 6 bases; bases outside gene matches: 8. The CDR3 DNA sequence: TGTGCCACCAGCAGGTCCCGGGACAGGGTCGATGGCTACACCTTC. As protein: CATSRSRDRVDGYTF.

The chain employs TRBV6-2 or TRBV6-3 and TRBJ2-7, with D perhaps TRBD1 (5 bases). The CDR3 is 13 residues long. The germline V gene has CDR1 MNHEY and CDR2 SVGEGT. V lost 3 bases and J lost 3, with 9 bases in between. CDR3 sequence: CASSYWTNYEQYF. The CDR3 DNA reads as TGTGCCAGCAGTTATTGGACAAACTACGAGCAGTACTTC.

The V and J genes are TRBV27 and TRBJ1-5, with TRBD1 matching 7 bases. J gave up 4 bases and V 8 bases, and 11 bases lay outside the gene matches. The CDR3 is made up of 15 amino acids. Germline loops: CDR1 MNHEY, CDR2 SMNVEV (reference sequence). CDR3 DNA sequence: TGTGCCAGCCGGTTCAGGGGGGACGGGAATCAGCCCCAGCATTTT. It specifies CASRFRGDGNQPQHF.

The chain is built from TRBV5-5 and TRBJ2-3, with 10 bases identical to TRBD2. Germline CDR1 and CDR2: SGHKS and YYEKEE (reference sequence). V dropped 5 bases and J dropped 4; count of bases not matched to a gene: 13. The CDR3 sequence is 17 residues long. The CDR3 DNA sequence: TGTGCCAGCAGGTTAGCGGGGGGATATTTCAGCGCAGATACGCAGTATTTT. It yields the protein CASRLAGGYFSADTQYF.

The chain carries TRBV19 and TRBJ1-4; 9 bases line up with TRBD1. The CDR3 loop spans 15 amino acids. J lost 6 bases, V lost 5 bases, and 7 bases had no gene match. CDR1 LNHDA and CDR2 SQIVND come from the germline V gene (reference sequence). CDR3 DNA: TGTGCCAGTAGTGGACAGGGGATCGGGTATGAAAAACTGTTTTTT. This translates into CASSGQGIGYEKLFF.

CDR3: CASSQQTGGTEAFF. In DNA, the CDR3 is TGCGCCAGCAGCCAGCAAACAGGCGGTACTGAAGCTTTCTTT. The chain joins TRBV5-1 to TRBJ1-1; D possibly corresponds to TRBD1 (5 bases). The V end lost 4 bases, the J end lost 5 bases, and 15 bases lay between the germline ends. Germline V gives CDR1 SGHRS, CDR2 YFSETQ. There are 14 residues in the CDR3.

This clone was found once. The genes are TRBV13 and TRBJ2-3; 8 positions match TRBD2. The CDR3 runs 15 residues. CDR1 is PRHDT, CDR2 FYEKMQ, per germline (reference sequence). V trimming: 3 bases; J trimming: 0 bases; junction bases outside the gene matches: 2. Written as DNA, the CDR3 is TGTGCCAGCAGCTTGTTAGCGGGAAGCACAGATACGCAGTATTTT. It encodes CASSLLAGSTDTQYF. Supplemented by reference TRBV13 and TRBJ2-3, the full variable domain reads AAGVIQSPRHLIKEKRETATLKCYPIPRHDTVYWYQQGPGQDPQFLISFYEKMQSDKGSIPDRFSAQQFSDYHSELNMSSLELGDSALYFCASSLLAGSTDTQYFGPGTRLTVL.

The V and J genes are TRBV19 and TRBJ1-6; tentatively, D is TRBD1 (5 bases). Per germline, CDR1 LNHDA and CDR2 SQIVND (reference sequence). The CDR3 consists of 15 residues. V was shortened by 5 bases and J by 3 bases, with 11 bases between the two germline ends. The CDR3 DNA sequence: TGTGCCAGTAGTCCCCGACAGAACTATAATTCACCCCTCCACTTT. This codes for CASSPRQNYNSPLHF.

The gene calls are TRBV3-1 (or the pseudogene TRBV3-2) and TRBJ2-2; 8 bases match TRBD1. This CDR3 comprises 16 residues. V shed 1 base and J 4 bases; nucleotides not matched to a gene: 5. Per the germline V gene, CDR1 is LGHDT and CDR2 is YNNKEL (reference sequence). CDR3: CASSQGTGRTTGELFF. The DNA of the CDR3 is TGTGCCAGCAGCCAAGGGACAGGGAGGACCACCGGGGAGCTGTTTTTT.